This note documents a single TCR beta chain sequence. This clone was detected only once. Its antigen target is currently unknown. Base quality data are lacking; no much larger clone is found one base away. Using the deep immunoSEQ assay, multiplex PCR amplified TCR CDR3 regions from genomic DNA. Extracted genomic DNA from each cell subset was distributed evenly across all wells of several immunoSEQ 96-well plates, and each plate was treated as a replicate. For sorted subsets, roughly 200 ng genomic DNA, equal to about 30,000 T cell genomes, was loaded into each replicate PCR. The purified libraries were quantified using a Qubit 3.0 fluorometer, sized with a Bioanalyzer 2100, and then quantified again using the KAPA Library Quantification kit. Every immunoSEQ 96-well plate was sequenced on a separate single-read 150-cycle Illumina NextSeq 550 flow cell. The paper's processing steps were these. Because the immunoSEQ output held only junctional sequences and lacked quality scores, the filtering could not match the filtering applied to full-length reads. To assign V/J genes and CDR3, sequences were annotated using PyIR, a Python wrapper for IgBLAST v1.9, with IMGT germline references. Reads were removed for weak V/J assignments (E-value above 1e-6), missing CDR3, stop codons, out-of-frame junctions, or ambiguous translated residues. V3J clonotypes were defined as sequences sharing the same inferred V gene, J gene, and CDR3 amino acid sequence. The percentage overlap between two repertoires was calculated by dividing the number of shared unique clonotypes by the size of the smaller repertoire. Richness of each repertoire was evaluated using RTK rarefaction, the Chao1 estimator, and Recon v2.1 estimates of unobserved clonotypes. Generation probabilities were computed with OLGA for all TCRbeta clonotypes obtained by the gDNA method from a handful of donors. Drawn from immuneACCESS, this table holds only the in-frame rearrangements with V and J called that TCRdb kept. Clones are partly lost; checked studies trace under half to an unresolved V gene and leave the rest unexplained. The V and J calls and clone size were taken over from that table, and D and trimming were inferred from the DNA. Here the sample has just over 2,000,000 clones; roughly 95% occur a single time. Around 0.13% of the sample is taken by the ten largest.

The donors were healthy, HIV-negative adults who had no recently reported acute infections or vaccinations. Every donor was a Caucasian adult living in Nashville, Tennessee, USA. Magnetic negative selection was used to enrich CD4+ T cells, after which naive cells were positively selected on CD45RA and the negative fraction became the memory subset. Blood was obtained by leukapheresis, after which PBMCs were separated by Ficoll-Histopaque density gradient centrifugation and cryopreserved in liquid nitrogen vapor phase. Purity and quantity of every magnetically sorted T cell population were checked by analytical flow cytometry. Genomic DNA was isolated from each sorted fraction and quantified by UV absorbance on a Nanodrop 2000c. The source of the sample is a study of shared clonotypes between healthy human individuals (dated by TCRdb to the early 2020s). As for the study more broadly: The cohort included three men and a couple of women between 18 and 49 years of age. Leukapheresis yielded between about 0.85 and 10 billion PBMCs per donor. To increase sequencing depth and limit assay-specific biases, different laboratories used diverse techniques to prepare libraries and sequence TCR repertoires. To estimate repertoire size and how much clonotypes are shared between individuals, the study performed deep sequencing of blood TCR repertoires from roughly five healthy adults. For each donor, three plates each were used for CD4 naive and CD4 memory, two plates were used for CD8 naive, and one plate was used for CD8 memory.

In the germline V gene, CDR1 corresponds to MNHNS and CDR2 to SASEGT. Counted from cysteine to phenylalanine, this CDR3 has 18 amino acids. The only DNA kept is the CDR3, 54 bases in frame from the first base. The germline ends are 16 bases apart after V is trimmed by 4 bases and J by 0 bases. Study-wide findings and limitations: Pairwise subsampling led to the expectation that sequencing depth would affect the degree of clonotype sharing among donors. The genetic and exposure-history diversity represented was limited by the small number of donors. Higher generation probabilities were observed for clonotypes shared by all four sorted-subset donors than for non-shared clonotypes. Sampling was restricted to blood, and TCR repertoires in tissue are likely to differ from TCR repertoires in blood. Even with the large sequencing depth, rarefaction of the sorted-subset datasets indicated that sequencing was incomplete. Naive subsets generally had larger estimated clonotype richness than memory subsets did. Around 5% of naive CD4, 3.5% of naive CD8, about 2.5% of memory CD4, and 0.35% to 0.5% of memory CD8 clonotypes were shared across a handful of donors.

This receptor was taken from a man aged 18 to 30 in good health. The chain couples TRBV6-1 to TRBJ1-6; the D gene is unclear. Sequenced input: naive CD4+ T cells sorted from blood. According to the study, the label for this sample's cell subset or site signals: CD45RA+ positively selected. The CDR3 here reads CASSAHGPGSSYNSPLHF. The DNA sequence is TGTGCCAGCAGTGCACATGGGCCGGGGAGCTCCTATAATTCACCCCTCCACTTT.